These T cell receptor beta chains were read from a single sample in a study of T cell repertoires in cytomegalovirus infection. Each CDR3 protein gets one entry after TCRdb re-called the reads with MiXCR. Of 750,000 to 950,000 distinct CDR3 sequences listed, 29% are singletons. Their specific antigens are unknown. The sample was cultured CD8+ T cells from PBMCs, taken from culture after CMV antigen stimulation. These TCRs come from a human donor in good health (CMV status not recorded). Some clones in this sample may be carry-over from other donors' samples. Each CDR3 is given with its conserved first and last residue. The D gene is left open where the match is weak. Clone size is shown for a subset of rows, as once, few, many or a class of expanded clone.

v_call: TRBV19; cdr3_length: 13; clone_size: NA; d_call: TRBD1; j_call: TRBJ1-2; cdr3_aa: CAAGQALFDGYTF; cdr3_nt: TGTGCCGCTGGACAGGCCCTCTTCGATGGCTACACCTTC
v_call: TRBV7-9; cdr3_length: 13; clone_size: few; d_call: NA; j_call: TRBJ2-7; cdr3_aa: CASSSYRVYEQYF; cdr3_nt: TGTGCCAGCAGCTCCTACCGTGTCTACGAGCAGTACTTC
v_call: TRBV5-5; cdr3_length: 13; clone_size: NA; d_call: NA; j_call: TRBJ2-5; cdr3_aa: CASRLTGQETQYF; cdr3_nt: TGTGCCAGCAGGCTGACAGGACAAGAGACCCAGTACTTC
v_call: TRBV6-1; cdr3_length: 13; clone_size: few; d_call: NA; j_call: TRBJ2-2; cdr3_aa: CASSEAGVGELFF; cdr3_nt: TGTGCCAGCAGTGAAGCGGGGGTAGGGGAGCTGTTTTTT
v_call: TRBV7-9; cdr3_length: 14; clone_size: NA; d_call: NA; j_call: TRBJ1-1; cdr3_aa: CASSAQGQNTEAFF; cdr3_nt: TGTGCCAGCAGCGCACAGGGCCAGAACACTGAAGCTTTCTTT
v_call: TRBV4-1; cdr3_length: 16; clone_size: few; d_call: NA; j_call: TRBJ1-5; cdr3_aa: CASSQDKRERDQPQHF; cdr3_nt: TGCGCCAGCAGCCAAGATAAGAGGGAACGGGATCAGCCCCAGCATTTT
v_call: TRBV6-2/TRBV6-3; cdr3_length: 16; clone_size: NA; d_call: NA; j_call: TRBJ2-5; cdr3_aa: CASSYSAEGLQETQYF; cdr3_nt: TGTGCCAGCAGTTACTCGGCGGAGGGACTCCAAGAGACCCAGTACTTC
v_call: TRBV6-6; cdr3_length: 17; clone_size: NA; d_call: NA; j_call: TRBJ1-5; cdr3_aa: CASSYSETPFGNQPQHF; cdr3_nt: TGTGCCAGCAGTTACTCGGAGACCCCCTTTGGAAATCAGCCCCAGCATTTT
v_call: TRBV5-1; cdr3_length: 14; clone_size: few; d_call: NA; j_call: TRBJ1-1; cdr3_aa: CASSLDRGLSEAFF; cdr3_nt: TGCGCCAGCAGCTTGGACAGAGGTTTGTCTGAAGCTTTCTTT
v_call: TRBV2; cdr3_length: 14; clone_size: few; d_call: TRBD1; j_call: TRBJ2-5; cdr3_aa: CASSAPGQVETQYF; cdr3_nt: TGTGCCAGCAGCGCGCCGGGACAGGTAGAGACCCAGTACTTC
v_call: TRBV10-3; cdr3_length: 14; clone_size: few; d_call: TRBD1; j_call: TRBJ1-1; cdr3_aa: CAISESSTGFEAFF; cdr3_nt: TGTGCCATCAGTGAGTCCTCGACAGGGTTCGAAGCTTTCTTT
v_call: TRBV11-3; cdr3_length: 19; clone_size: few; d_call: NA; j_call: TRBJ2-3; cdr3_aa: CASSLGGAGISPSTDTQYF; cdr3_nt: TGTGCCAGCAGCTTAGGAGGGGCAGGGATCTCTCCTAGCACAGATACGCAGTATTTT
v_call: TRBV10-3; cdr3_length: 15; clone_size: many; d_call: NA; j_call: TRBJ1-5; cdr3_aa: CAISTREDSNQPQHF; cdr3_nt: TGTGCCATCAGTACCAGGGAAGATAGCAATCAGCCCCAGCATTTT
v_call: TRBV6-6; cdr3_length: 19; clone_size: many; d_call: TRBD2; j_call: TRBJ2-3; cdr3_aa: CASRPEVSPSGGAEDTQYF; cdr3_nt: TGTGCCAGCAGACCAGAAGTCTCTCCAAGCGGGGGGGCCGAAGATACGCAGTATTTT
v_call: TRBV15; cdr3_length: 15; clone_size: NA; d_call: NA; j_call: TRBJ1-2; cdr3_aa: CATSRDRGVNYGYTF; cdr3_nt: TGTGCCACCAGCAGAGATCGGGGGGTTAACTATGGCTACACCTTC
v_call: TRBV7-9; cdr3_length: 18; clone_size: NA; d_call: TRBD1; j_call: TRBJ2-5; cdr3_aa: CASSPGYKGQGGQETQYF; cdr3_nt: TGTGCCAGCAGCCCGGGGTATAAAGGACAGGGTGGACAAGAGACCCAGTACTTC
v_call: TRBV2; cdr3_length: 16; clone_size: NA; d_call: TRBD1; j_call: TRBJ1-5; cdr3_aa: CASSPLGQGGSQPQHF; cdr3_nt: TGTGCCAGCAGTCCCTTGGGACAGGGAGGAAGTCAGCCCCAGCATTTT
v_call: TRBV9; cdr3_length: 17; clone_size: NA; d_call: NA; j_call: TRBJ1-1; cdr3_aa: CASSVPDSTRGNTEAFF; cdr3_nt: TGTGCCAGCAGCGTACCGGACAGTACGAGGGGGAACACTGAAGCTTTCTTT
v_call: TRBV3-1; cdr3_length: 17; clone_size: few; d_call: TRBD1; j_call: TRBJ1-2; cdr3_aa: CASSQPFGQGVSYGYTF; cdr3_nt: TGTGCCAGCAGCCAACCCTTTGGACAGGGCGTTAGCTATGGCTACACCTTC
v_call: TRBV7-9; cdr3_length: 15; clone_size: many; d_call: TRBD1; j_call: TRBJ2-1; cdr3_aa: CASSIRDRGFHEQFF; cdr3_nt: TGTGCCAGCAGCATCCGGGACAGGGGGTTCCATGAGCAGTTCTTC
v_call: TRBV7-9; cdr3_length: 14; clone_size: NA; d_call: NA; j_call: TRBJ1-2; cdr3_aa: CASSLVSDGYGYTF; cdr3_nt: TGTGCCAGCAGCTTAGTTTCAGACGGTTATGGCTACACCTTC
v_call: TRBV6-6; cdr3_length: 16; clone_size: NA; d_call: NA; j_call: TRBJ1-5; cdr3_aa: CASSYWDLELNQPQHF; cdr3_nt: TGTGCCAGCAGTTACTGGGACCTCGAGCTCAATCAGCCCCAGCATTTT
v_call: TRBV6-2/TRBV6-3; cdr3_length: 15; clone_size: NA; d_call: TRBD1; j_call: TRBJ1-5; cdr3_aa: CASTVTGTGNQPQHF; cdr3_nt: TGTGCCAGCACCGTTACCGGGACAGGGAATCAGCCCCAGCATTTT
v_call: TRBV7-8; cdr3_length: 16; clone_size: many; d_call: NA; j_call: TRBJ2-5; cdr3_aa: CASSLRRGAPQETQYF; cdr3_nt: TGTGCCAGCAGCCTACGTCGCGGGGCCCCACAAGAGACCCAGTACTTC
v_call: TRBV2; cdr3_length: 15; clone_size: NA; d_call: TRBD1; j_call: TRBJ2-4; cdr3_aa: CASSVDRIAKNIQYF; cdr3_nt: TGTGCCAGCAGTGTGGACAGGATTGCCAAAAACATTCAGTACTTC
v_call: TRBV5-1; cdr3_length: 16; clone_size: NA; d_call: NA; j_call: TRBJ1-2; cdr3_aa: CASSHDIDEANYGYTF; cdr3_nt: TGCGCCAGCAGCCATGACATAGATGAAGCTAACTATGGCTACACCTTC
v_call: TRBV6-5; cdr3_length: 14; clone_size: few; d_call: TRBD1; j_call: TRBJ1-2; cdr3_aa: CASSSTGGYYGYTF; cdr3_nt: TGTGCCAGCAGTTCGACAGGGGGGTACTATGGCTACACCTTC
v_call: TRBV5-4; cdr3_length: 12; clone_size: NA; d_call: NA; j_call: TRBJ2-1; cdr3_aa: CASSLITREQFF; cdr3_nt: TGTGCCAGCAGCTTGATTACACGTGAGCAGTTCTTC